These T cell receptor beta chains were read from a single sample in a study of CD8 T cell repertoires and HIV-1 epitope variants. These receptors' antigens are unknown. Only in-frame clones appear in the TCRdb table, and some are missing; sequencing was by immunoSEQ multiplex PCR. The sample lists around 5,000 clones, about three fifths occurring once. The sample was cultured CD8+ T cells derived from PBMCs. The receptors shown here come from a male donor with HIV. Both conserved end residues are part of each CDR3. D genes are given only for firm matches. Clone size is given for some rows only: seen once, a few or many times, or a class if the clone is expanded.

v_call: TRBV19; clone_size: NA; d_call: NA; j_call: TRBJ2-3; cdr3_aa: CASSPQRPGSGTDTQYF; cdr3_nt: TGTGCCAGTAGCCCGCAGCGACCGGGTAGCGGTACAGATACGCAGTATTTT
v_call: TRBV5-5; clone_size: NA; d_call: NA; j_call: TRBJ1-1; cdr3_aa: CASSQEGRETEAFF; cdr3_nt: TGTGCCAGCAGCCAGGAGGGGCGAGAAACTGAAGCTTTCTTT
v_call: TRBV2; clone_size: NA; d_call: NA; j_call: TRBJ2-2; cdr3_aa: CASQWFGGSDTGELFF; cdr3_nt: TGTGCCAGTCAGTGGTTTGGGGGAAGTGACACCGGGGAGCTGTTTTTT
v_call: TRBV7-8; clone_size: NA; d_call: TRBD1; j_call: TRBJ1-2; cdr3_aa: CASSLGLTGEVGYTF; cdr3_nt: TGTGCCAGCAGCTTAGGTCTGACAGGGGAGGTTGGCTACACCTTC
v_call: TRBV4-2; clone_size: NA; d_call: NA; j_call: TRBJ2-7; cdr3_aa: CASSQALDYEQYF; cdr3_nt: TGTGCCAGCAGCCAAGCCCTCGACTACGAGCAGTACTTC
v_call: TRBV5-1; clone_size: NA; d_call: NA; j_call: TRBJ2-7; cdr3_aa: CASSDNTVGPYEQYF; cdr3_nt: TGCGCCAGCAGCGACAATACGGTTGGACCCTACGAGCAGTACTTC
v_call: TRBV11-2; clone_size: NA; d_call: NA; j_call: TRBJ2-1; cdr3_aa: CASSDGNYNEQFF; cdr3_nt: TGTGCCAGCAGCGATGGAAACTACAATGAGCAGTTCTTC
v_call: TRBV11-3; clone_size: few; d_call: TRBD1; j_call: TRBJ2-5; cdr3_aa: CASSLDRSQETQYF; cdr3_nt: TGTGCCAGCAGCTTGGACAGGTCCCAAGAGACCCAGTACTTC
v_call: TRBV5-4; clone_size: NA; d_call: NA; j_call: TRBJ2-7; cdr3_aa: CASSLRAGEQYF; cdr3_nt: TGTGCCAGCAGCTTACGAGCGGGCGAGCAGTACTTC
v_call: TRBV27; clone_size: NA; d_call: NA; j_call: TRBJ1-3; cdr3_aa: CASSSSPSGGNTIYF; cdr3_nt: TGTGCCAGCAGTTCCAGCCCCTCGGGTGGAAACACCATATATTTT